Below are 32 T cell receptor beta chains sequenced from a single sample in a study of cytomegalovirus exposure and HLA in healthy donors. 60 Vbeta and 13 Jbeta primers were used in PCR. Assay: immunoSEQ multiplex PCR; the TCRdb copy retains only in-frame clones and omits some. The top ten clones hold over 1.2% of a sample with fewer than 200,000 clones, approximately 76% of them seen once. The sequenced sample consisted of PBMCs. These receptors were obtained from a man aged 55 to 70 in good health and CMV-seronegative.

The rearrangement links TRBV29-1 to TRBJ1-2; 8 positions match TRBD1. The junction had 5 bases not matched to a gene; V was cut back by 7 bases and J by 7 bases. From germline, CDR1 is SQVTM and CDR2 ANQGSEA. The CDR3 has 11 residues. The CDR3 nucleotides are TGCAGCGGGGGGACAGGCGGTGGCTACACCTTC. Its protein product is CSGGTGGGYTF.

The rearrangement joins TRBV19 to TRBJ1-1; TRBD1 might be the D (6 bases). The CDR3 is 13 amino acids. Deletions cut 5 bases from V and 3 bases from J, with 10 bases between. Germline values: CDR1 LNHDA, CDR2 SQIVND (reference sequence). The CDR3 sequence is CASSWNRDTEAFF. CDR3 DNA sequence: TGTGCCAGTAGTTGGAACAGGGACACTGAAGCTTTCTTT.

This clone was counted a few times. The V gene is TRBV30, the J gene TRBJ1-1, with 7 bases fitting TRBD1. CDR1 and CDR2 (germline): GTSNPN, SVGIG (reference sequence). This CDR3 comprises 14 residues. V dropped 2 bases and J dropped 5; count of bases not matched to a gene: 8. CDR3 region: CAWSPDSGGTEAFF. The CDR3 DNA reads TGTGCCTGGAGTCCCGACTCAGGGGGAACTGAAGCTTTCTTT.

This clone has just a few counts. J is TRBJ1-6 and V is TRBV7-8; 9 bases fit TRBD1. The CDR3 covers 14 residues. Losses at the gene ends were 1 base for V and 8 bases for J; bases not matched to a gene: 0. The germline gives CDR1 SGHVS, CDR2 FQNEAQ. The chain's CDR3 is CASSLGTGDSPLHF. As DNA, the CDR3 is TGTGCCAGCAGCTTAGGGACAGGGGATTCACCCCTCCACTTT.

Only a few counts were recorded for this clone. The chain joins TRBV4-3 to TRBJ2-7, with D unclear. Germline V gives CDR1 LGHNA, CDR2 YSLEER. Between the trimmed V and J ends, which lost 1 base and 4 bases, there was a span of 20 bases. CDR3 size: 17 residues. The CDR3 spells CASSQGIYGGDPYEQYF. The CDR3 DNA reads TGCGCCAGCAGCCAAGGGATCTACGGCGGAGACCCATACGAGCAGTACTTC.

This clone was seen a handful of times. The rearrangement joins TRBV28 to TRBJ2-3; possible D gene TRBD2, 7 bases. CDR3 length equals 15 residues. V lost 8 bases, J lost 4 bases, and 19 bases lay in between. Germline CDR1 is MDHEN and CDR2 is SYDVKM. CDR3 sequence (DNA): TGTGCCAGCCCCCGGGAGGCAGGGGATTCAGATACGCAGTATTTT. Encoded protein: CASPREAGDSDTQYF. Full variable domain (rest looked up from reference TRBV28 and TRBJ2-3): DVKVTQSSRYLVKRTGEKVFLECVQDMDHENMFWYRQDPGLGLRLIYFSYDVKMKEKGDIPEGYSVSREKKERFSLILESASTNQTSMYLCASPREAGDSDTQYFGPGTRLTVL.

This chain uses TRBV5-1 with TRBJ1-4, with 10 bases aligning to TRBD1. CDR1 and CDR2 from the germline V gene are SGHRS and YFSETQ. V was pared by 7 bases and J by 4 bases, with 7 bases of the junction left unmatched. The CDR3 is made up of 15 amino acids. The CDR3: CASCEGDRGNEKLFF. CDR3 nucleotides: TGCGCCAGCTGCGAAGGGGACAGGGGTAATGAAAAACTGTTTTTT.

This sequence joins TRBV5-4 and TRBJ2-1; 10 positions match TRBD2. Trimming removed 2 bases from V and 8 bases from J; junction bases left unmatched: 7. The CDR3 length is 15 residues. The V gene's germline CDR1 is SGHNT and CDR2 YYREEE (reference sequence). The CDR3 sequence: CASSFGLAEMDEQFF. DNA of the CDR3: TGTGCCAGCAGCTTCGGACTAGCGGAGATGGATGAGCAGTTCTTC.

The genes are TRBV9 and TRBJ2-7; 9 nucleotides match TRBD1. Looked up from germline, CDR1 is SGDLS and CDR2 is YYNGEE. Trimming at V came to 1 base and at J to 7 bases, leaving 9 bases not matched to a gene. The CDR3 is 15 amino acids. This CDR3 is CASSVIPGQGGEQYF. Here the CDR3 DNA reads TGTGCCAGCAGCGTAATTCCGGGACAGGGTGGTGAGCAGTACTTC. Combining the CDR3 with reference TRBV9 and TRBJ2-7 gives the whole variable domain DSGVTQTPKHLITATGQRVTLRCSPRSGDLSVYWYQQSLDQGLQFLIQYYNGEERAKGNILERFSAQQFPDLHSELNLSSLELGDSALYFCASSVIPGQGGEQYFGPGTRLTVT.

The chain couples TRBV7-9 to TRBJ2-3; 9 bases line up with TRBD1. CDR3 length: 14 residues. Germline-derived CDR1 and CDR2 are SEHNR and FQNEAQ (reference sequence). V dropped 4 bases and J dropped 6; count of bases not matched to a gene: 5. CDR3 sequence: CASSSGQGGDTQYF. The CDR3 DNA follows: TGTGCCAGCAGCTCGGGACAGGGCGGGGATACGCAGTATTTT.

This clone has just a few counts. This chain joins TRBV5-8 and TRBJ2-5; D call uncertain. Germline CDR1 is SGHTS and CDR2 is YDEGEE. V dropped 2 bases and J dropped 4 bases, with 3 bases sitting between them. The CDR3 has 11 residues. The CDR3, as DNA: TGTGCCAGCAGCTTTATAGAGACCCAGTACTTC. Its translation is CASSFIETQYF. The full variable domain, completed using reference TRBV5-8 and TRBJ2-5, is EAGVTQSPTHLIKTRGQQATLRCSPISGHTSVYWYQQALGLGLQFLLWYDEGEERNRGNFPPRFSGRQFPNYSSELNVNALELEDSALYLCASSFIETQYFGPGTRLLVL.

This chain joins TRBV11-2 and TRBJ1-1; 9 nucleotides align to TRBD1. The germline gives CDR1 SGHAT, CDR2 FQNNGV. CDR3 length: 14 amino acids. The ends lost 4 bases at V and 5 bases at J; junction bases unmatched: 5. The DNA for the CDR3 is TGTGCCAGCAGCTGGGACAGGGCGAAGACTGAAGCTTTCTTT. It is translated as CASSWDRAKTEAFF. Variable domain in full (rest from reference TRBV11-2 and TRBJ1-1): EAGVAQSPRYKIIEKRQSVAFWCNPISGHATLYWYQQILGQGPKLLIQFQNNGVVDDSQLPKDRFSAERLKGVDSTLKIQPAKLEDSAVYLCASSWDRAKTEAFFGQGTRLTVV.

This clone has only one observation. This chain joins TRBV5-1 and TRBJ2-2; 9 nucleotides align to TRBD2. The germline CDR1 and CDR2 sequences are SGHRS and YFSETQ. This CDR3 contains 15 residues. The V and J ends lost 1 base and 4 bases, in that order; junction bases with no gene match: 2. The CDR3 sequence is CASSLLSGSTGELFF. In DNA form, the CDR3 reads TGCGCCAGCAGCTTGCTTAGCGGGAGCACCGGGGAGCTGTTTTTT.

The rearrangement joins TRBV4-3 to TRBJ2-3; 16 bases line up with TRBD2. Germline-derived CDR1 and CDR2 are LGHNA and YSLEER. Germline trimming cut 3 bases from V and 1 base from J; bases unmatched to any gene: 10. This CDR3 contains 20 residues. This chain's CDR3 is CASSQIPGLAGGLGTDTQYF. In nucleotides, the CDR3 is TGCGCCAGCAGCCAGATCCCGGGACTAGCGGGAGGGTTGGGCACAGATACGCAGTATTTT.

The rearrangement uses TRBV10-2 and TRBJ2-1, with 16 bases identical to TRBD2. The CDR3 is 19 amino acids. Per the germline V gene, CDR1 is WSHSY and CDR2 is SAAADI. V dropped 2 bases and J dropped 1; count of bases not matched to a gene: 5. In nucleotides, the CDR3 is TGCGCCAGCAGTGAGGCGGGACTAGCGGGAGGGCGGTCCTACAATGAGCAGTTCTTC. It specifies CASSEAGLAGGRSYNEQFF.

The chain carries TRBV6-1 and TRBJ2-5; 15 nucleotides align to TRBD2. The CDR3 is 15 amino acids. The germline V gene encodes CDR1 MNHNS and CDR2 SASEGT. J was trimmed by 9 bases and V by 8 bases; bases with no gene match: 10. CDR3 region: CASVSGTSGGKAQYF. DNA for the CDR3: TGTGCCAGCGTATCCGGGACTAGCGGGGGGAAGGCCCAGTACTTC.

This chain links TRBV28 with TRBJ2-3; 11 bases line up with TRBD2. CDR1 and CDR2 from the germline V gene are MDHEN and SYDVKM. The length of the CDR3 is 16 residues. V gave up 2 bases and J gave up 2 bases; unmatched junction bases: 3. The CDR3 protein is CASSLTTSGTTDTQYF. In DNA form, the CDR3 reads TGTGCCAGCAGTTTAACGACTAGCGGGACCACAGATACGCAGTATTTT.

The CDR3 DNA follows: TGCAGCGGCGGGACAGGGGGCGTAGATACGCAGTATTTT. Translating gives CSGGTGGVDTQYF. The V call is TRBV29-1, the J call TRBJ2-3, with TRBD1 matching over 12 bases. This CDR3 is built from 13 residues. Trimming removed 7 bases from V and 5 bases from J; junction bases left unmatched: 4. The germline CDR1 and CDR2 sequences are SQVTM and ANQGSEA.

V usage is TRBV28 and J usage is TRBJ1-1, with a tentative D call TRBD1 (5 bases). The CDR3 consists of 16 residues. V dropped 7 bases and J dropped 1 base, with 19 bases sitting between them. Germline CDR1 and CDR2: MDHEN and SYDVKM. Here the CDR3 reads CASTKVGGVGNTEAFF. In DNA form, the CDR3 reads TGTGCCAGCACCAAGGTGGGGGGGGTGGGGAACACTGAAGCTTTCTTT.

The V call is TRBV7-2, the J call TRBJ2-1, with D unresolved. CDR1 SGHTA and CDR2 FQGNSA come from the germline V gene. The CDR3 is 12 residues long. V was shortened by 5 bases and J by 7 bases, with 9 bases between the two germline ends. In DNA, the CDR3 is TGTGCCAGCAGCCCCCCCCTGAATGAGCAGTTCTTC. Residues: CASSPPLNEQFF. Drawing the rest from reference TRBV7-2 and TRBJ2-1, the complete variable domain is GAGVSQSPSNKVTEKGKDVELRCDPISGHTALYWYRQSLGQGLEFLIYFQGNSAPDKSGLPSDRFSAERTGGSVSTLTIQRTQQEDSAVYLCASSPPLNEQFFGPGTRLTVL.

The chain combines TRBV30 with TRBJ1-2; 8 nucleotides agree with TRBD1. The CDR3 has 14 residues. Trimming cost V 5 bases and J 3 bases; bases outside gene matches: 8. Germline V gene sequence: CDR1 GTSNPN, CDR2 SVGIG (reference sequence). The CDR3 loop is CAWRRTGIDYGYTF. CDR3 sequence (DNA): TGTGCCTGGCGACGGACAGGGATCGACTATGGCTACACCTTC.

The rearrangement joins TRBV5-3 to TRBJ2-3, with TRBD2 matching over 11 bases. TRBV5-3 carries the ORF label, with uncertain function. This CDR3 region has 16 residues. V shed 5 bases, J shed 6 bases, and the junction held 11 bases outside the gene matches. The CDR3 DNA sequence: TGTGCCAGAAGATGGGGGACTAGCGGTTGGGGGGATACGCAGTATTTT. Amino acids: CARRWGTSGWGDTQYF.

V usage is TRBV28 and J usage is TRBJ2-2; unclear D gene. Germline-derived CDR1 and CDR2 are MDHEN and SYDVKM. The CDR3 totals 14 residues. The germline V and J ends were trimmed by 1 base and 10 bases, with 13 bases remaining between them. The CDR3 coding sequence is TGTGCCAGCAGTTTATTTCGGCGGCGGTTGGAGCTGTTTTTT. Residues: CASSLFRRRLELFF.

This sequence joins TRBV6-1 and TRBJ2-5; TRBD1 agrees at 8 bases. Germline values: CDR1 MNHNS, CDR2 SASEGT. J gave up 2 bases and V 1 base, and 6 bases lay outside the gene matches. The CDR3 covers 16 residues. This CDR3 reads CASSEGPGQGQETQYF. The CDR3 DNA reads TGTGCCAGCAGTGAAGGGCCTGGACAGGGTCAAGAGACCCAGTACTTC.

V is TRBV19 and J is TRBJ2-1; D unresolved. The germline CDR1 and CDR2 sequences are LNHDA and SQIVND (reference sequence). V was trimmed by 7 bases and J by 0 bases, leaving 13 bases between them. The CDR3 covers 15 residues. CDR3 in DNA: TGTGCCAGTATCGCAGGCGCCAGCTCCTACAATGAGCAGTTCTTC. This encodes CASIAGASSYNEQFF.

This clone has only one observation. This chain uses TRBV28 with TRBJ2-7, with 7 bases fitting TRBD2. Germline lookup yields CDR1 MDHEN and CDR2 SYDVKM. The CDR3 consists of 15 residues. The V segment lost 7 bases and the J segment 0 bases; nucleotides outside the gene matches: 9. The DNA of the CDR3 is TGTGCCAGCACCCCCGGGGGGACTACCTCCTACGAGCAGTACTTC. Translating gives CASTPGGTTSYEQYF.

This clone came up once. The V and J genes are TRBV4-3 and TRBJ1-6, with 7 bases aligning to TRBD1. Germline V gives CDR1 LGHNA, CDR2 YSLEER. V was clipped by 0 bases and J by 8 bases; unmatched bases: 10. The CDR3 totals 17 residues. In nucleotides, the CDR3 is TGCGCCAGCAGCCAAGAGGAATCCCAGGGGGTTGATTCACCCCTCCACTTT. This gives the protein CASSQEESQGVDSPLHF.

This clone was counted only a few times. The chain couples TRBV5-4 to TRBJ1-1; perhaps TRBD1 as D (6 bases). The germline gives CDR1 SGHNT, CDR2 YYREEE (reference sequence). The ends were cut back, 4 bases at V and 4 bases at J, with 20 bases in the middle. This CDR3 contains 16 residues. The CDR3 DNA reads as TGTGCCAGCAGCCGGGGTGGGGGGGCGAGTGGCACTGAAGCTTTCTTT. This gives the protein CASSRGGGASGTEAFF.

CDR3 in amino acids: CASSPGPQETQYF. The CDR3 nucleotides are TGTGCCAGCAGCCCAGGGCCCCAAGAGACCCAGTACTTC. The chain recombines TRBV14 with TRBJ2-5; weak D call: TRBD1 (5 bases). V shed 4 bases and J shed 1 base, with 7 bases lying between them. The germline V gene has CDR1 SGHDN and CDR2 FVKESK. CDR3 length: 13 residues.

V and J are TRBV7-8 and TRBJ2-7, with 9 bases that match TRBD2. The J segment lost 2 bases and the V segment lost 5 bases, leaving 4 bases of the junction unmatched. The germline gives CDR1 SGHVS, CDR2 FQNEAQ. The CDR3 is 14 amino acids. CDR3 amino acids: CASSPAGGAYEQYF. CDR3 DNA sequence: TGTGCCAGCAGCCCAGCGGGGGGTGCCTACGAGCAGTACTTC. The full variable domain, rest sourced from reference TRBV7-8 and TRBJ2-7, is GAGVSQSPRYKVAKRGQDVALRCDPISGHVSLFWYQQALGQGPEFLTYFQNEAQLDKSGLPSDRFFAERPEGSVSTLKIQRTQQEDSAVYLCASSPAGGAYEQYFGPGTRLTVT.

J is TRBJ1-2 and V is TRBV30; D is ambiguous. Trimming took 0 bases from V and 5 from J, leaving 10 bases between them. CDR3 length: 13 residues. Germline V gene data show CDR1 as GTSNPN and CDR2 as SVGIG (reference sequence). CDR3 bases: TGTGCCTGGAGTGTTGGACTGCTTTATGGCTACACCTTC. Translating gives CAWSVGLLYGYTF.

This chain uses TRBV28 with TRBJ1-5; D unresolved. In germline, CDR1 is MDHEN, CDR2 SYDVKM. CDR3 size: 12 residues. V was shortened by 6 bases and J by 6 bases, with 9 bases between the two germline ends. This chain's CDR3 is CASSLLVQPQHF. The CDR3 bases are TGTGCCAGCAGCCTACTTGTTCAGCCCCAGCATTTT.